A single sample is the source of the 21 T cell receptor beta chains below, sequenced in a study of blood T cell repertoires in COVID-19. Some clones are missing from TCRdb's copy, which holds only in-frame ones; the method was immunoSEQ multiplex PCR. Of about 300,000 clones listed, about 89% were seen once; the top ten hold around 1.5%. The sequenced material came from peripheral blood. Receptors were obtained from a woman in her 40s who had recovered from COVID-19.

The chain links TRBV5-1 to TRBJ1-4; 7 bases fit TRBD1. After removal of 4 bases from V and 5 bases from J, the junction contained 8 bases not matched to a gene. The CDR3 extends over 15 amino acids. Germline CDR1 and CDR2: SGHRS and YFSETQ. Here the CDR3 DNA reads TGCGCCAGCAGCCCAAACAGGGGAAAAAATGAAAAACTGTTTTTT. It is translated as CASSPNRGKNEKLFF.

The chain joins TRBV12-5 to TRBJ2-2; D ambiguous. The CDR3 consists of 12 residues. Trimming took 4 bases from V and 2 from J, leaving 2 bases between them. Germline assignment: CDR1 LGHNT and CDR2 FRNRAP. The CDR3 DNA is TGTGCTAGTGGTTCAAACACCGGGGAGCTGTTTTTT. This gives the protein CASGSNTGELFF.

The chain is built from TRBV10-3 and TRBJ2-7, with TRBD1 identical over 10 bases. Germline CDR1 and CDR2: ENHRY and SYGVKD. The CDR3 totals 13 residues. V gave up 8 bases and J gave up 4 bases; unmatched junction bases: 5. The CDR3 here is CAIGDRGTYEQYF. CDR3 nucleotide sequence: TGTGCCATCGGGGACAGGGGCACATACGAGCAGTACTTC.

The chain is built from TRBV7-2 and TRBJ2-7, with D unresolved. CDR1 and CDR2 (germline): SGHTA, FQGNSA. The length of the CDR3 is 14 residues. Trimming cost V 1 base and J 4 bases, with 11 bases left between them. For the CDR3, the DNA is TGTGCCAGCAGCTTAGACCGTACTAATTACGAGCAGTACTTC. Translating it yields CASSLDRTNYEQYF. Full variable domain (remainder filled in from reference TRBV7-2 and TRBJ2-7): GAGVSQSPSNKVTEKGKDVELRCDPISGHTALYWYRQSLGQGLEFLIYFQGNSAPDKSGLPSDRFSAERTGGSVSTLTIQRTQQEDSAVYLCASSLDRTNYEQYFGPGTRLTVT.

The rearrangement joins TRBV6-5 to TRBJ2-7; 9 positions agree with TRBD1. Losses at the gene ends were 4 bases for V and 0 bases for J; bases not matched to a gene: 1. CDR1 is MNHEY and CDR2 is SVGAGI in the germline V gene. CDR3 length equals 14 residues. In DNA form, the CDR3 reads TGTGCCAGCAGTTGGGACAGGGACTCCTACGAGCAGTACTTC. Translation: CASSWDRDSYEQYF.

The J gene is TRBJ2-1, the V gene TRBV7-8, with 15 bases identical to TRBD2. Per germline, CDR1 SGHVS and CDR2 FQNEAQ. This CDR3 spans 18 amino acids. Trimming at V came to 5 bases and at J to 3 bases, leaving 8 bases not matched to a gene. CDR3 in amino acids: CASSQSGTSGGIYNEQFF. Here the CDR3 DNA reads TGTGCCAGCAGCCAAAGCGGGACTAGCGGGGGGATCTACAATGAGCAGTTCTTC.

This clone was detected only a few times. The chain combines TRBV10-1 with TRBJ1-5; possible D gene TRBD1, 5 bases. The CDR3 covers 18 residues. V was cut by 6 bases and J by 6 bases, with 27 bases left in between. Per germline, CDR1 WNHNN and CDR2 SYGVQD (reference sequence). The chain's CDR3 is CASREFTGLSGPGQPQHF. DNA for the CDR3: TGCGCCAGCAGGGAATTCACAGGATTGTCTGGCCCTGGTCAGCCCCAGCATTTT.

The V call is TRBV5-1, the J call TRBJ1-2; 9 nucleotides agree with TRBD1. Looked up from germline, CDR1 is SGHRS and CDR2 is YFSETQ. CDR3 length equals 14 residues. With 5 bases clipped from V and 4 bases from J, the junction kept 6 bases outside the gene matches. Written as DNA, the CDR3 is TGCGCCAGCAGGTTCGCGACAGGGGGCTATGGCTACACCTTC. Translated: CASRFATGGYGYTF. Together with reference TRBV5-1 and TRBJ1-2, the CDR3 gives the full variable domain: KAGVTQTPRYLIKTRGQQVTLSCSPISGHRSVSWYQQTPGQGLQFLFEYFSETQRNKGNFPGRFSGRQFSNSRSEMNVSTLELGDSALYLCASRFATGGYGYTFGSGTRLTVV.

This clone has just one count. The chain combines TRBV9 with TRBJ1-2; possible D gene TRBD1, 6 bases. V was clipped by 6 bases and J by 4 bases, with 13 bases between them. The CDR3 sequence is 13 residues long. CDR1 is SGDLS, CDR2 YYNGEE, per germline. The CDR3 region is CASKTTGTYGYTF. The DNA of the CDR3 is TGTGCCAGCAAAACGACAGGCACCTATGGCTACACCTTC.

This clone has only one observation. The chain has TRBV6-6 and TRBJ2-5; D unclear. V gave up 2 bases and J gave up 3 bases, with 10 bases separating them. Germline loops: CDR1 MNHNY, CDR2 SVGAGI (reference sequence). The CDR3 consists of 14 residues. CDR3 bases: TGTGCCAGCAGTTACCTCGAGATGGAAGAGACCCAGTACTTC. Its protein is CASSYLEMEETQYF.

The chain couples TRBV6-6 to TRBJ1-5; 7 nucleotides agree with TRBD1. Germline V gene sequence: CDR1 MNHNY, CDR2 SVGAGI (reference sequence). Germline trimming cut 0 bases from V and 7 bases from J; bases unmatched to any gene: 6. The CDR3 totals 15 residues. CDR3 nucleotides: TGTGCCAGCAGTTACTCCCCAGGGGGAGGACAGCCCCAGCATTTT. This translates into CASSYSPGGGQPQHF.

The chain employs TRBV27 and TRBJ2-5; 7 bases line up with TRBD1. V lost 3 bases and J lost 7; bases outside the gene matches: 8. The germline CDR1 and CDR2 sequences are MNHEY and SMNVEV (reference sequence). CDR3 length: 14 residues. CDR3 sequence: CASSFGQAAPTQYF. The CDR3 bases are TGTGCCAGCAGTTTTGGACAGGCCGCCCCGACCCAGTACTTC.

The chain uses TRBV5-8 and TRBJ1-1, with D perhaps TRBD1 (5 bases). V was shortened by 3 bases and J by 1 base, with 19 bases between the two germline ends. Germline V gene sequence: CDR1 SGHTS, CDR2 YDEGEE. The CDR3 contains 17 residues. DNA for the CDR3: TGTGCCAGCAGCTCCTCCGCTCGGGGGAGGAAGAACACTGAAGCTTTCTTT. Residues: CASSSSARGRKNTEAFF.

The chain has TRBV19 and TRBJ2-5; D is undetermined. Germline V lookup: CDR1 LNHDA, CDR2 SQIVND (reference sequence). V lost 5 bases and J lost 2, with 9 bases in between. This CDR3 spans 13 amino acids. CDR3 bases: TGTGCCAGTAGTGTCGACTCACAAGAGACCCAGTACTTC. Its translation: CASSVDSQETQYF.

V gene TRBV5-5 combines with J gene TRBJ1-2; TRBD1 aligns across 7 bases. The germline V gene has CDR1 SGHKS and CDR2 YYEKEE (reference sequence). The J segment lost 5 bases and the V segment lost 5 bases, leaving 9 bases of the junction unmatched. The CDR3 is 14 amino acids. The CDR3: CASSSKGAGYGYTF. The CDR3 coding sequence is TGTGCCAGCAGTTCCAAGGGGGCGGGATATGGCTACACCTTC.

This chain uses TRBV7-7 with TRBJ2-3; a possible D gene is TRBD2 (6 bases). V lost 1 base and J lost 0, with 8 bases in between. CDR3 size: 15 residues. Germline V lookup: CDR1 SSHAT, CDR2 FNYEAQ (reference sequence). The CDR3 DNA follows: TGTGCCAGCAGCTTAGGCGGGGTGAGCACAGATACGCAGTATTTT. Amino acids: CASSLGGVSTDTQYF.

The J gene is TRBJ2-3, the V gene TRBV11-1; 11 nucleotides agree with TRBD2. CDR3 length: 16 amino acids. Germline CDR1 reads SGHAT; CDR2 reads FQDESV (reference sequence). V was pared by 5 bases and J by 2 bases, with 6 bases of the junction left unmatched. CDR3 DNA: TGTGCCAGCAGCCCTCGGACTAGCGGGCTCACAGATACGCAGTATTTT. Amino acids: CASSPRTSGLTDTQYF.

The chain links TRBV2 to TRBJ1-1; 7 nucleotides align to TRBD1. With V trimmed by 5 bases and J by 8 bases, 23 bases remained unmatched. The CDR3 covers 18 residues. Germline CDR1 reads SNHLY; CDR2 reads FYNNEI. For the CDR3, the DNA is TGTGCCAGCAGTCAAAGGAGGGCTCCGGATTCAGGGGGAGCGGAAGCTTTCTTT. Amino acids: CASSQRRAPDSGGAEAFF.

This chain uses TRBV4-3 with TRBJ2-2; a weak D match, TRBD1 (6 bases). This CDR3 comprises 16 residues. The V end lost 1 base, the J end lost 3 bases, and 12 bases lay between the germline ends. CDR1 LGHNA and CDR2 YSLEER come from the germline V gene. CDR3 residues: CASSQVGRGHTGELFF. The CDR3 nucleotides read TGCGCCAGCAGCCAAGTGGGCAGGGGTCACACCGGGGAGCTGTTTTTT.

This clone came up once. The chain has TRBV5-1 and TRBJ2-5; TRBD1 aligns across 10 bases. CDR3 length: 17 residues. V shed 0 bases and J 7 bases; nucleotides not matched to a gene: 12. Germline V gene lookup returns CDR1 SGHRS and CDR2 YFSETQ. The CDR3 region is CASSLATGQGWSGTQYF. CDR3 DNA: TGCGCCAGCAGCTTGGCAACGGGACAGGGGTGGTCGGGGACCCAGTACTTC.

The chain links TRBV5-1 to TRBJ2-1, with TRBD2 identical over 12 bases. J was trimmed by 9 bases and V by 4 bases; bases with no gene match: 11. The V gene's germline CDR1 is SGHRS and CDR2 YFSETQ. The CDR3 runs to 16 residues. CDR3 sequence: CASSMPTSGGRGEQFF. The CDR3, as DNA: TGCGCCAGCAGCATGCCTACTAGCGGGGGGCGCGGTGAGCAGTTCTTC. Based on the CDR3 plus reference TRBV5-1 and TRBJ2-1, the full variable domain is KAGVTQTPRYLIKTRGQQVTLSCSPISGHRSVSWYQQTPGQGLQFLFEYFSETQRNKGNFPGRFSGRQFSNSRSEMNVSTLELGDSALYLCASSMPTSGGRGEQFFGPGTRLTVL.